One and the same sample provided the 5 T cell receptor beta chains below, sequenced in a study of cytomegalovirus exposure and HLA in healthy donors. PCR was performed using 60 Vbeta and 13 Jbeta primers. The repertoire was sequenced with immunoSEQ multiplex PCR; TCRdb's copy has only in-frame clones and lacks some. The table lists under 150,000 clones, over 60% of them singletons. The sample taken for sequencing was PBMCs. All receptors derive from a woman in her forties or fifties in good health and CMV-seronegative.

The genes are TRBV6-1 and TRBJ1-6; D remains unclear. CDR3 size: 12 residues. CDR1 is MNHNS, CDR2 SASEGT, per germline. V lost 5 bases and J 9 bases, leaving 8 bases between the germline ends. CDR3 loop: CASSLEGSPLHF. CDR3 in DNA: TGTGCCAGCAGTCTTGAGGGTTCACCCCTCCACTTT.

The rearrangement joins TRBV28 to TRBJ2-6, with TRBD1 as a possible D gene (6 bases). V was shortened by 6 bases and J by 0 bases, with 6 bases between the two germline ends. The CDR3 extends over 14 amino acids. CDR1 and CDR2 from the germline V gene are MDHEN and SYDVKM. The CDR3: CASRDSSGANVLTF. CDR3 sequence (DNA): TGTGCCAGCAGGGACAGCTCTGGGGCCAACGTCCTGACTTTC.

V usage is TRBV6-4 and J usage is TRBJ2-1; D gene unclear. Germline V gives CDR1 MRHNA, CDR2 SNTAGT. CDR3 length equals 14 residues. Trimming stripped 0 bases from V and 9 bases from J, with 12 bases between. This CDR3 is CASSDSSNNLEQFF. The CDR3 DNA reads TGTGCCAGCAGTGACTCGAGCAATAATCTTGAGCAGTTCTTC.

The DNA for the CDR3 is TGTGCCAGCTCACCGGGGACAGCTATCTACGAGCAGTACTTC. Residues: CASSPGTAIYEQYF. V is TRBV18 and J is TRBJ2-7; 7 nucleotides match TRBD1. V was clipped by 3 bases and J by 3 bases; unmatched bases: 5. This CDR3 spans 14 amino acids. Germline lookup yields CDR1 KGHSH and CDR2 LQKENI.

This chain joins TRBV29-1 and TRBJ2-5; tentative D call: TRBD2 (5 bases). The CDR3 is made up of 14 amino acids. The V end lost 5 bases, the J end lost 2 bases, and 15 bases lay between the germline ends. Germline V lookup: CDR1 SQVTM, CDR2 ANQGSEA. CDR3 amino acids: CSVSVGSVQETQYF. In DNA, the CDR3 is TGCAGCGTTTCGGTCGGTAGCGTTCAAGAGACCCAGTACTTC.